Shown below are 24 T cell receptor beta chains from a single sample sequenced in a study of monozygotic twins with inflammatory bowel disease. TCRdb re-called the 5' RACE reads and shows each CDR3 protein once, DNA omitted. Its listing shows 300,000 to 450,000 distinct CDR3 sequences. The sequenced sample was blood. These receptors all come from a human donor with ulcerative colitis or Crohn's disease, or a healthy co-twin of an affected twin (not recorded which).

The J gene is TRBJ1-5, the V gene TRBV7-3; TCRdb's D call of TRBD1 is untestable without DNA. CDR1 is SGHTA, CDR2 FQGTGA, per germline. The CDR3 is 19 amino acids. The CDR3 sequence: CASSLTDIYRGLDNQPQHF.

The CDR3 protein is CASGPRTPPEQYF. The V gene is TRBV6-2 or TRBV6-3, the J gene TRBJ2-7; TCRdb's assignment of TRBD2 cannot be checked, as there is no DNA. Per germline, CDR1 MNHEY and CDR2 SVGEGT. The CDR3 covers 13 residues.

This chain joins TRBV7-2 and TRBJ2-5; without DNA, the TCRdb call of TRBD2 cannot be checked. Germline V gene lookup returns CDR1 SGHTA and CDR2 FQGNSA. The CDR3 totals 15 residues. This CDR3 reads CASSTGTSVQETQYF.

The gene calls are TRBV29-1 and TRBJ2-1; the TCRdb D gene call, TRBD1, has no DNA to confirm it. This CDR3 spans 15 amino acids. The germline V gene encodes CDR1 SQVTM and CDR2 ANQGSEA. The CDR3 sequence: CSVDSGTELHNEQFF.

The chain combines TRBV6-6 with TRBJ2-5. The CDR3 runs to 12 residues. The V gene's germline CDR1 is MNHNY and CDR2 SVGAGI (reference sequence). CDR3 protein: CASQTASETQYF.

The chain is built from TRBV20-1 and TRBJ1-6; the D call of TRBD1 rests on TCRdb alone, since no DNA is present to check it. The germline CDR1 and CDR2 sequences are DFQATT and SNEGSKA (reference sequence). The CDR3 contains 14 residues. The CDR3 is CSARFRTGNSPLHF.

V gene TRBV4-1 combines with J gene TRBJ2-7; TCRdb designates TRBD1, a call that cannot be tested without DNA. The CDR3 has 18 amino acids. CDR1 is MGHRA and CDR2 is YSYEKL in the germline V gene. The CDR3 sequence is CASSQGPPTEYSVYEQYF.

The chain is built from TRBV6-2 or TRBV6-3 and TRBJ2-7; the D call from TCRdb, TRBD1, cannot be confirmed without DNA. Germline V CDR1 and CDR2: MNHEY, SVGEGT. The CDR3 is 14 residues long. CDR3 sequence reads: CASSSGTAFSEQYF.

The chain employs TRBV7-8 and TRBJ2-2; TCRdb designates TRBD2, a call that cannot be tested without DNA. This CDR3 is 16 amino acids long. CDR1 and CDR2 from the germline V gene are SGHVS and FQNEAQ. CDR3 amino acids: CASSVTSGVGPGELFF.

The V gene is TRBV9, the J gene TRBJ1-5; TCRdb selects TRBD1, and the lack of DNA leaves this call unchecked. Germline V CDR1 and CDR2: SGDLS, YYNGEE. This CDR3 has 16 amino acids. CDR3 loop: CASSTTKGGRNQPQHF.

The rearrangement joins TRBV29-1 to TRBJ2-7; TCRdb's D call, TRBD1, is unchecked because there is no DNA. This CDR3 region has 13 residues. From germline, CDR1 is SQVTM and CDR2 ANQGSEA. The CDR3 loop reads CSVRDRASYEQYF.

V usage is TRBV5-6 and J usage is TRBJ2-7; no DNA is available, so the TRBD1 call from TCRdb remains unchecked. CDR3 length equals 13 residues. The germline CDR1 and CDR2 sequences are SGHDT and YYEEEE. The CDR3 is CASSLRGAAEQYF.

This sequence joins TRBV10-3 and TRBJ1-1; the D call from TCRdb, TRBD1, cannot be confirmed without DNA. Germline values: CDR1 ENHRY, CDR2 SYGVKD. The CDR3 loop spans 14 amino acids. CDR3 protein: CAIRGDRVNTEAFF.

The rearrangement joins TRBV5-1 to TRBJ1-1. Germline V gives CDR1 SGHRS, CDR2 YFSETQ. The CDR3 has 15 amino acids. The CDR3 loop is CASSPEGGRGTEAFF.

The chain recombines TRBV15 with TRBJ1-5; checking the TCRdb D call of TRBD1 is not possible without DNA. This CDR3 has 17 residues. CDR1 is LNHNV and CDR2 is YYDKDF in the germline V gene (reference sequence). The CDR3 is CATSRDVTGYSNQPQHF.

This rearrangement joins TRBV18 to TRBJ2-5; TCRdb proposes TRBD1, but this gene call is untestable without DNA. CDR1 is KGHSH and CDR2 is LQKENI in the germline V gene. The CDR3 contains 15 residues. The CDR3 loop is CASSPRDRGQETQYF.

The rearrangement joins TRBV7-9 to TRBJ1-1; TCRdb's assignment of TRBD1 cannot be checked, as there is no DNA. The CDR3 has 17 amino acids. In germline, CDR1 is SEHNR, CDR2 FQNEAQ (reference sequence). The CDR3 loop reads CASSLKRGSVRDTEAFF.

This sequence joins TRBV12-3 or TRBV12-4 and TRBJ1-1. The CDR3 consists of 17 residues. The CDR3 protein is CASSLALGGRRNTEAFF.

The CDR3 loop reads CASSYPRDRNTGELFF. This chain uses TRBV6-5 with TRBJ2-2; checking the TCRdb D call of TRBD1 is not possible without DNA. This CDR3 is built from 16 residues. Germline loops: CDR1 MNHEY, CDR2 SVGAGI.

The rearrangement uses TRBV6-1 and TRBJ2-7; the D call of TRBD1 rests on TCRdb alone, since no DNA is present to check it. CDR1 MNHNS and CDR2 SASEGT come from the germline V gene. The CDR3 length is 15 residues. This chain's CDR3 is CASSESRTDPYEQYF.

The chain is built from TRBV4-2 and TRBJ2-3; the TRBD1 assignment by TCRdb is unverifiable without DNA. Per the germline V gene, CDR1 is LGHNA and CDR2 is YNFKEQ. The CDR3 has 16 residues. The CDR3 here is CASSQPQRTSTDTQYF.

The chain links TRBV5-5 to TRBJ1-3; there is no DNA to check the TCRdb D call of TRBD1. This CDR3 contains 15 residues. The germline CDR1 and CDR2 sequences are SGHKS and YYEKEE (reference sequence). CDR3 region: CASSLSPGVGNTIYF.

This chain uses TRBV27 with TRBJ2-7; TCRdb names TRBD1, which stays unverified in the absence of DNA. Germline loops: CDR1 MNHEY, CDR2 SMNVEV (reference sequence). The CDR3 has 14 residues. The CDR3 reads CASSFGRGLYEQYF.

This chain connects TRBV7-9 to TRBJ1-2; TCRdb outputs TRBD1, but without DNA this stays unchecked. Germline values: CDR1 SEHNR, CDR2 FQNEAQ (reference sequence). This CDR3 is 14 amino acids long. This CDR3 reads CASSSDRRGYGYTF. Variable domain in full (rest from reference TRBV7-9 and TRBJ1-2): DTGVSQNPRHKITKRGQNVTFRCDPISEHNRLYWYRQTLGQGPEFLTYFQNEAQLEKSRLLSDRFSAERPKGSFSTLEIQRTEQGDSAMYLCASSSDRRGYGYTFGSGTRLTVV.